The 14 T cell receptor beta chains reported below all come from one sample, sequenced in a study of naive and memory T cell subsets. General study results and limits: A few larger clonotypes appeared in naive repertoires, especially CD8, possibly memory cells re-expressing CD45RA.

An equimolar mix of two oligonucleotides served as the beta constant-region primer for TRBC1 and TRBC2. Ligated cDNA was amplified by four rounds of PCR with nested alpha and beta constant-region primers and SP2. TCRdb re-called the UMI-ligation and nested PCR reads with MiXCR, one entry per CDR3 protein. The repertoire holds fewer than 150,000 distinct CDR3 sequences, with approximately 21% as singletons. What these receptors recognize is not known. The sequencing sample was made of naive CD8+ T cells from blood. These receptors originate from a human donor in good health.

The chain carries TRBV29-1 and TRBJ2-1, with D perhaps assigned TRBD1 or TRBD2 (5 bases each). The germline V and J ends were trimmed by 6 bases and 4 bases, with 19 bases remaining between them. Germline V gene sequence: CDR1 SQVTM, CDR2 ANQGSEA. CDR3 length equals 15 residues. This CDR3 reads CSVSFPGTRYNEQFF. For the CDR3, the DNA is TGCAGCGTCTCCTTTCCAGGGACGCGTTACAATGAGCAGTTCTTC.

This clonotype was recorded a few times. The V call is TRBV9, the J call TRBJ2-5; 8 bases agree with TRBD2. V lost 4 bases and J lost 5; bases outside the gene matches: 10. CDR3 size: 15 residues. Germline CDR1 SGDLS, CDR2 YYNGEE. CDR3 nucleotides: TGTGCCAGCAGCAGAAGCGGGGGAGAGGGTGAGACCCAGTACTTC. Its protein product is CASSRSGGEGETQYF.

With regard to this clonotype: A read error may account for a junction end that differs from germline. The V and J genes are TRBV27 and TRBJ2-2; D gene uncertain. CDR3 length equals 13 residues. Germline V lookup: CDR1 MNHEY, CDR2 SMNVEV (reference sequence). The CDR3 loop reads CASSPLNIGELFF. The CDR3 DNA is TGTGCCAGCAGTCCGTTGAACATCGGGGAGCTGTTTTTT.

In DNA, the CDR3 is TGTGCCAGCAGCCAACCACCCGGGACAGCTTCCTACGAGCAGTACTTC. Residues: CASSQPPGTASYEQYF. This sequence joins TRBV13 and TRBJ2-7, with 7 bases matching TRBD1. The germline V gene encodes CDR1 PRHDT and CDR2 FYEKMQ (reference sequence). CDR3 length: 16 amino acids. Unmatched junction bases numbered 11, after V lost 5 bases and J lost 1 base.

The J gene is TRBJ2-3, the V gene TRBV7-2, with TRBD2 matching 7 bases. V lost 1 base, J lost 4 bases, and 2 bases stayed unmatched. Germline CDR1 SGHTA, CDR2 FQGNSA. The CDR3 consists of 14 residues. CDR3 DNA sequence: TGTGCCAGCAGCTTAGAGCTAGCGGCAGATACGCAGTATTTT. Translation gives CASSLELAADTQYF.

A few counts support this clonotype. This chain links TRBV6-5 with TRBJ2-1; 12 bases fit TRBD2. CDR3 length equals 16 residues. The ends lost 7 bases at V and 4 bases at J; junction bases unmatched: 8. CDR1 is MNHEY and CDR2 is SVGAGI in the germline V gene. CDR3 sequence (DNA): TGTGCCAGCAAGGGATTTGGACTAGCGGGATACAATGAGCAGTTCTTC. Its protein product is CASKGFGLAGYNEQFF.

The chain uses TRBV19 and TRBJ2-1; D remains ambiguous. There are 12 residues in the CDR3. CDR1 and CDR2 from the germline V gene are LNHDA and SQIVND (reference sequence). The V end was cut by 1 base, the J end by 4 bases, with 2 bases between. In DNA form, the CDR3 reads TGTGCCAGTAGTATAGGTTACAATGAGCAGTTCTTC. This sequence encodes CASSIGYNEQFF.

This clonotype was counted between two and nine times. The chain carries TRBV9 and TRBJ2-1; 10 bases align to TRBD1. The CDR3 loop spans 17 amino acids. Germline CDR1 and CDR2: SGDLS and YYNGEE. J lost 2 bases, V lost 0 bases, and 5 bases had no gene match. The CDR3 loop is CASSVDGGTGAYNEQFF. CDR3 DNA: TGTGCCAGCAGCGTAGATGGGGGGACAGGGGCCTACAATGAGCAGTTCTTC.

This clonotype has more than one count but fewer than ten. CDR3 region: CASSLGDSPSEAFF. CDR3 DNA sequence: TGTGCCAGCAGCTTGGGGGACAGCCCGTCTGAAGCTTTCTTT. This chain joins TRBV5-5 and TRBJ1-1; TRBD1 matches 7 bases. Germline-derived CDR1 and CDR2 are SGHKS and YYEKEE (reference sequence). The V segment lost 0 bases and the J segment 6 bases; nucleotides outside the gene matches: 5. This CDR3 is built from 14 residues.

Only a few counts were recorded for this clonotype. The CDR3 region is CASSYIRTGDQPQHF. The CDR3 nucleotides are TGTGCCAGCAGTTACATTAGGACAGGGGATCAGCCCCAGCATTTT. This rearrangement joins TRBV6-6 to TRBJ1-5; the match to TRBD1 covers 9 bases. CDR1 is MNHNY and CDR2 is SVGAGI in the germline V gene (reference sequence). The V gene end was trimmed by 2 bases and the J gene end by 5 bases; junction bases not matched to a gene: 4. This CDR3 has 15 amino acids.

The chain has TRBV13 and TRBJ2-7; D is undetermined. Trimming cost V 4 bases and J 0 bases, with 10 bases left between them. The CDR3 extends over 14 amino acids. Per the germline V gene, CDR1 is PRHDT and CDR2 is FYEKMQ (reference sequence). DNA of the CDR3: TGTGCCAGCAGCTCCGGACGTAGCTCCTACGAGCAGTACTTC. It is translated as CASSSGRSSYEQYF.

The chain carries TRBV13 and TRBJ2-7; 7 bases are a match to TRBD1. Germline lookup yields CDR1 PRHDT and CDR2 FYEKMQ (reference sequence). Losses at the gene ends were 5 bases for V and 5 bases for J; bases not matched to a gene: 6. The CDR3 length is 13 residues. CDR3 loop: CASSPDRADEQYF. The DNA for the CDR3 is TGTGCCAGCAGCCCCGACAGGGCGGACGAGCAGTACTTC.

The V gene is TRBV28, the J gene TRBJ2-7, with TRBD2 as a possible D gene (6 bases). V lost 3 bases and J lost 0, with 12 bases in between. Germline assignment: CDR1 MDHEN and CDR2 SYDVKM. The CDR3 extends over 15 amino acids. CDR3 residues: CASSFGRDYSYEQYF. The CDR3 DNA reads TGTGCCAGCAGTTTCGGGCGGGATTACTCCTACGAGCAGTACTTC.

J is TRBJ1-2 and V is TRBV18; the D gene is possibly TRBD1 (6 bases). The V gene's germline CDR1 is KGHSH and CDR2 LQKENI. This CDR3 comprises 15 residues. Trimming stripped 6 bases from V and 2 bases from J, with 16 bases between. The chain's CDR3 is CASSPSSQGNYGYTF. The CDR3 DNA is TGTGCCAGCTCTCCGTCCAGTCAGGGGAACTATGGCTACACCTTC.